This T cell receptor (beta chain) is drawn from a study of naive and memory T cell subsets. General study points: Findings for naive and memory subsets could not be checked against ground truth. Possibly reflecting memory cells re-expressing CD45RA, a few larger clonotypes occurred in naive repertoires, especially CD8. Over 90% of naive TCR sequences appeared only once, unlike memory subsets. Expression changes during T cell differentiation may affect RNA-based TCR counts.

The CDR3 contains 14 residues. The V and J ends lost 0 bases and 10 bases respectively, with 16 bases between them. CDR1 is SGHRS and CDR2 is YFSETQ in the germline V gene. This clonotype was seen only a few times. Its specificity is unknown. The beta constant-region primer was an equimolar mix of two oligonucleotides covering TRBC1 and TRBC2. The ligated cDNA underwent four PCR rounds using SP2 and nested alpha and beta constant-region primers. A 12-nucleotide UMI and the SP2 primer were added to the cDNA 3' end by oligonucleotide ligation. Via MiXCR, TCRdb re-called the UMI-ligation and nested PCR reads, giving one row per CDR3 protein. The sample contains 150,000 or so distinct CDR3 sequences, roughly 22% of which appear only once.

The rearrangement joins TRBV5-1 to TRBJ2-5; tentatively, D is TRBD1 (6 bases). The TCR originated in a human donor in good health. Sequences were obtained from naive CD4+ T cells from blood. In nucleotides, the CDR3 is TGCGCCAGCAGCTTGGACATCTCTGGGGGCTTCCAGTACTTC. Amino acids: CASSLDISGGFQYF.